The text below deals with one TCR beta chain. Its antigen is undetermined. For every subset, genomic DNA was evenly distributed across several immunoSEQ plates. Sequencing was performed with immunoSEQ multiplex PCR; in TCRdb, only in-frame clones are kept and a portion is missing. The repertoire consists of 2 million to 2.5 million clones, with around 95% occurring once and the leading ten covering roughly 0.13%. The data stem from a study of shared clonotypes between healthy human individuals. General study findings and limits: In contrast to clonotypes shared by all four donors, non-shared clonotypes had lower generation probabilities.

Germline V lookup: CDR1 GTSNPN, CDR2 SVGIG (reference sequence). This CDR3 region has 12 residues. Trimming shortened V by 4 bases and J by 3 bases, and 9 bases separated the two germline ends. Healthy adults negative for HIV, lacking recent acute infections or vaccinations, served as donors. This TCR came from a man in his late teens or twenties in good health. Sequences were obtained from naive CD4+ T cells sorted from blood. Subset here: CD45RA+ positively selected. The rearrangement joins TRBV30 to TRBJ1-1, with D tentatively TRBD1 (6 bases). The CDR3 nucleotides are TGTGCCTGGACGGGGGCATACACTGAAGCTTTCTTT. Its translation: CAWTGAYTEAFF. Combining the CDR3 with reference TRBV30 and TRBJ1-1 gives the whole variable domain SQTIHQWPATLVQPVGSPLSLECTVEGTSNPNLYWYRQAAGRGLQLLFYSVGIGQISSEVPQNLSASRPQDRQFILSSKKLLLSDSGFYLCAWTGAYTEAFFGQGTRLTVV.